A single T cell receptor beta chain is shown here with its context. As handled by the study authors: Estimation of nucleated cell counts was performed using reference gene primer amplification. Sequenced by immunoSEQ multiplex PCR; TCRdb stores in-frame clones only, minus some. The V and J calls and clone size are taken from that table; D and trimming were inferred from the DNA. Of fewer than 180,000 clones in the sample, 84% were seen once. This record belongs to a study of blood T cell repertoires in COVID-19. Study details: The United States, Italy and Spain provided the acute and convalescent COVID-19 samples. PBMCs, B-cell-depleted T cells, or T cells were the source of the cDNA or gDNA that made up the material.

Germline loops: CDR1 LNHNV, CDR2 YYDKDF (reference sequence). The CDR3 length is 16 residues. J gave up 2 bases and V 0 bases, and 7 bases lay outside the gene matches. The V gene is TRBV15, the J gene TRBJ2-7, with 7 bases that match TRBD2. The sequencing sample was made of peripheral blood. This receptor was obtained from a man between 65 and 79 years old with acute or convalescent COVID-19. The CDR3 region has the DNA TGTGCCACCAGCAGAGATCTGGGGGGAGGGGCCTACGAGCAGTACTTC. It encodes CATSRDLGGGAYEQYF.